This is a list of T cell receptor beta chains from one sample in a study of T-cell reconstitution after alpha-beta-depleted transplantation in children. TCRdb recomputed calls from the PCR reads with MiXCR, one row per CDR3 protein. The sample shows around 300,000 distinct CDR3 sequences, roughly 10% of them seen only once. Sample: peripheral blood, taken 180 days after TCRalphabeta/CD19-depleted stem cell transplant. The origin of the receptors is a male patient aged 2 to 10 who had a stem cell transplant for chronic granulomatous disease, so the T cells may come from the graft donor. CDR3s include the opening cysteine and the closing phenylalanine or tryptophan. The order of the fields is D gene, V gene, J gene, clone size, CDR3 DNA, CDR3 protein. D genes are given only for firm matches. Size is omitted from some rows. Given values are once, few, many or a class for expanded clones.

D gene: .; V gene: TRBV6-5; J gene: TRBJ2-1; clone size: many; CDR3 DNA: TGTGCCAGCACCATATACAATGAGCAGTTCTTC; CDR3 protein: CASTIYNEQFF
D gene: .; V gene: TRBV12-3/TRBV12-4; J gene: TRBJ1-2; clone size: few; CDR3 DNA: TGTGCCAGCAGTCCCGCAGGGATCCCTAACTATGGCTACACCTTC; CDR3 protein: CASSPAGIPNYGYTF
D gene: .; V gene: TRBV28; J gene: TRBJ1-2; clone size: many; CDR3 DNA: TGTGCCAGCAGTTTATGGGTAGCCAGGAATGGCTACACCTTC; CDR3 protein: CASSLWVARNGYTF
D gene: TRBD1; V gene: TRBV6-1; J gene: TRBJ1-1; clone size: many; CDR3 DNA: TGTGCCAGCAGCGAAGTCAGGGGGAAGAAGAACACTGAAGCTTTCTTT; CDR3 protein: CASSEVRGKKNTEAFF
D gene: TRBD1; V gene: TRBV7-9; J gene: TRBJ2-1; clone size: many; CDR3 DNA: TGTGCCAGCAGGACCTACGGGACAGGGAACAATGAGCAGTTCTTC; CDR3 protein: CASRTYGTGNNEQFF
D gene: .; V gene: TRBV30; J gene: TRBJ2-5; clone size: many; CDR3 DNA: TGTGCCTATCAAGAGACCCAGTACTTC; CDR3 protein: CAYQETQYF
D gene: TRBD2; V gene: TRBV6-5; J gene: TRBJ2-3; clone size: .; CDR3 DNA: TGTGCCAGCAGTTACGGGTCTAGCGGAACAGATACGCAGTATTTT; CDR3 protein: CASSYGSSGTDTQYF
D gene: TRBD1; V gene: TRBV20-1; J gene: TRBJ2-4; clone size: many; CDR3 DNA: TGCAGTACCCGACAGGGGTTCTTAGCCAAAAACATTCAGTACTTC; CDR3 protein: CSTRQGFLAKNIQYF
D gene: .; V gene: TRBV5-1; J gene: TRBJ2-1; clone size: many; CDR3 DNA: TGCGCCAGCAGCTTGGACACGTACAATGAGCAGTTCTTC; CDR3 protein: CASSLDTYNEQFF
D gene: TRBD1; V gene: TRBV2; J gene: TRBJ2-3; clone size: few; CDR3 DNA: TGTGCCAGCAGTGGGGGGACAGCTAGCACAGATACGCAGTATTTT; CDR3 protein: CASSGGTASTDTQYF
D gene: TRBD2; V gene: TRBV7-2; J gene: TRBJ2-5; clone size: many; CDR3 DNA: TGTGCTTCTCGGGGGGGCTTACCCCAAGAGACCCAGTACTTC; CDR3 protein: CASRGGLPQETQYF
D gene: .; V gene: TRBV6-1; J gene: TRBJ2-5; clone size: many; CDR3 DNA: TGTGCCAGAAACCGCCGGGGTTTTACGGGAGAGACCCAGTACTTC; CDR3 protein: CARNRRGFTGETQYF
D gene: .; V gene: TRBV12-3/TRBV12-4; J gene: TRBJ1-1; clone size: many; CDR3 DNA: TGTGCCAGCAGTTTAGATAGGGGCTCTGAAGCTTTCTTT; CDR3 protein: CASSLDRGSEAFF
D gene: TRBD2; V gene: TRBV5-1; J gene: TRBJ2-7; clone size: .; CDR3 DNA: TGCGCCAGCAGCCCCACCCCGGGACTAGCGGGAAGGCAGCAGTACTTC; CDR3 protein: CASSPTPGLAGRQQYF
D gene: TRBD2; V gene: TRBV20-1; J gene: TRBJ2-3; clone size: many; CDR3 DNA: TGCAGTGCTAGCGGGCTAGCGGGCTACACAGATACGCAGTATTTT; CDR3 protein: CSASGLAGYTDTQYF
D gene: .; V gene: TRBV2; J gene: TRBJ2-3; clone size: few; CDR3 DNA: TGTGCCAGCCCCCGTTCCACAGATACGCAGTATTTT; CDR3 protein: CASPRSTDTQYF
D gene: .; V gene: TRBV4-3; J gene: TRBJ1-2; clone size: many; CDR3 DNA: TGCGCCAGCAGCCATGCGGGCAGTAACTATGGCTACACCTTC; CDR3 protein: CASSHAGSNYGYTF
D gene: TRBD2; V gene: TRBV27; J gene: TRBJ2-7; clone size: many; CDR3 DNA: TGTGCCAGCAGTCCACTTAGCGGGCCTCTCTCCTACGAGCAGTACTTC; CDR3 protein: CASSPLSGPLSYEQYF
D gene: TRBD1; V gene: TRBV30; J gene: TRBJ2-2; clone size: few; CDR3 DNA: TGTGCCTGGAGTGTAAACAGGGGGAAGGTCGGGGAGCTGTTTTTT; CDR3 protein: CAWSVNRGKVGELFF
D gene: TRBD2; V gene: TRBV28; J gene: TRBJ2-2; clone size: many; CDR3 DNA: TGTGCCAGCAGTCAACTAGCGGGAGTCGGGACCGGGGAGCTGTTTTTT; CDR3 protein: CASSQLAGVGTGELFF
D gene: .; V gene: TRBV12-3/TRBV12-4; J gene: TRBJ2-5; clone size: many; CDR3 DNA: TGTGCCAGCAGTAAGGTCAGCCAAGAGACCCAGTACTTC; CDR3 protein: CASSKVSQETQYF
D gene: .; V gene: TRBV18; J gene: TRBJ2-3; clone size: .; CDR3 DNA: TGTGCCAGCTCACCACGGGCGACGGATTACGCGGCAGATACGCAGTATTTT; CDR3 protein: CASSPRATDYAADTQYF